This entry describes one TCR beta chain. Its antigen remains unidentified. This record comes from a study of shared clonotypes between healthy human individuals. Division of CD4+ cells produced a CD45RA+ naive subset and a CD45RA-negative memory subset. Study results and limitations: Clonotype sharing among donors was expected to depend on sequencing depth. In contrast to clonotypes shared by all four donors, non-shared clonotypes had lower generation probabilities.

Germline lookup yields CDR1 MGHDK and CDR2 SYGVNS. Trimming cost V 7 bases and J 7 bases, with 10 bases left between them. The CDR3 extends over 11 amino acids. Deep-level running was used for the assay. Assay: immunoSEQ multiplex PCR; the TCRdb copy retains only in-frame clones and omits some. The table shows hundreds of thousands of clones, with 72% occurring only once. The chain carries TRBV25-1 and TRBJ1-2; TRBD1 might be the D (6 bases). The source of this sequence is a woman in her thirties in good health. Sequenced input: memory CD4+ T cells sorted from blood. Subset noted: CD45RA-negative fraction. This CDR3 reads CASKQGGGYTF. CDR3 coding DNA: TGTGCCAGCAAACAGGGTGGTGGCTACACCTTC.